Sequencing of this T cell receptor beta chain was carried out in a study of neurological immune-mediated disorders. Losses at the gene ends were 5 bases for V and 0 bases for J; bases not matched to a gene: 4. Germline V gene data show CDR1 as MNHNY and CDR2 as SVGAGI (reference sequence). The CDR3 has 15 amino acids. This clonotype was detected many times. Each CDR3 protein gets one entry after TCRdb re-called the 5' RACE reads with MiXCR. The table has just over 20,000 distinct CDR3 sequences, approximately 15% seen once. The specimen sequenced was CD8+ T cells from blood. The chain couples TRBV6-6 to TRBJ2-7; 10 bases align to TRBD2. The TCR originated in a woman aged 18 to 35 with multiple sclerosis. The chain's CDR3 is CASSDGLADSYEQYF. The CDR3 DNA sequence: TGTGCCAGCAGTGACGGACTAGCGGACTCCTACGAGCAGTACTTC.